The source of this TCR beta chain is a study of regulatory T cells in long-lasting Graves disease. Notes on the study in general: TRBV28, TRBJ1-2 and TRBJ2-5 were segments that persistent disease favored.

The TCR beta library used iRepertoire HTBI primers with Arm-PCR amplification of CDR3. TCRdb fed the multiplex PCR reads into MiXCR, producing one record per CDR3 protein. Counted here are under 450,000 distinct CDR3 sequences, roughly 25% occurring once; the ten biggest clones make up around 30%. This clonotype was seen a few times. What it binds is not known. Germline CDR1 reads SGHDN; CDR2 reads FVKESK. The length of the CDR3 is 16 residues. V gave up 4 bases and J gave up 7 bases; unmatched junction bases: 8. Time point noted: persistent/refractory GD, antithyroid drugs over 5 years with positive TRAb. The TCR library was made from RNA extracted from PBMCs.

This sample comprised peripheral blood mononuclear cells (PBMCs), obtained when the disease was refractory, from a patient treated with antithyroid drugs. This sequence originates from a woman aged 40 to 55 with Graves disease. The chain employs TRBV14 and TRBJ1-6; 9 bases agree with TRBD1. CDR3 DNA: TGTGCCAGCAGCCGGGCGCGGACAGGGGTGAATTCACCCCTCCACTTT. Its translation is CASSRARTGVNSPLHF.